This T cell receptor (beta chain) was profiled in a study of blood T cell repertoires in COVID-19. Whole-study context: Donors in the United States, Italy and Spain gave samples during acute or convalescent COVID-19. T cells, B-cell-depleted T cells, or PBMCs supplied cDNA or gDNA.

Original data processing: Estimates of nucleated cell counts were drawn from the amplification of reference gene primers. TCRdb's copy holds only in-frame clones and misses some; the assay was immunoSEQ multiplex PCR. The V and J calls and clone size were taken over from that table, and D and trimming were inferred from the DNA. The table records approximately 67,000 clones, approximately 86% of them present only once. Germline assignment: CDR1 SGDLS and CDR2 YYNGEE. Trimming took 0 bases from V and 9 from J, leaving 10 bases between them. This CDR3 is 14 amino acids long. This clonotype was sampled from a man aged 55 to 70 with acute or convalescent COVID-19. Material: peripheral blood. The chain couples TRBV9 to TRBJ1-6, with unresolved D. The CDR3, as DNA: TGTGCCAGCAGCGTAGGCCTAGAAGGTTCACCCCTCCACTTT. Translation: CASSVGLEGSPLHF.